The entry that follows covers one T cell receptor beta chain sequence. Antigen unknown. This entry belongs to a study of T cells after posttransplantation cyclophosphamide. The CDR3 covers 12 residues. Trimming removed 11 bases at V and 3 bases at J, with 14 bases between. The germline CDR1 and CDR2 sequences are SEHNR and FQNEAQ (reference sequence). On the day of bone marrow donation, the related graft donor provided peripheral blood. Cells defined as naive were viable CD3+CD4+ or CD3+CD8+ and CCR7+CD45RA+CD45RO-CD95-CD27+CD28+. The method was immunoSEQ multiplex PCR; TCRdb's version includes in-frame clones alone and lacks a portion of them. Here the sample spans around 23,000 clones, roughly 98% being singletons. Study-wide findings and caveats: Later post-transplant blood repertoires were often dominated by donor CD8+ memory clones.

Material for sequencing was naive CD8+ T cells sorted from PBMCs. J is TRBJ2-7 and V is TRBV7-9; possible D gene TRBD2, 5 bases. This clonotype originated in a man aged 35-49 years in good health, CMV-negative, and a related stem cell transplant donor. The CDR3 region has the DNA TGTGCCTGCGGGCCAGGCGGCTACGAGCAGTACTTC. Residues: CACGPGGYEQYF.